The next 26 T cell receptor beta chains were all read from a single sample in a study of blood T cell repertoires in COVID-19. The protocol was immunoSEQ multiplex PCR, while the TCRdb copy is restricted to in-frame clones and leaves out a portion. The table has about 50,000 clones, 85% to 90% seen once. The source material was peripheral blood. The origin of the receptors is a man aged 55 to 69 with acute or convalescent COVID-19.

V and J are TRBV5-5 and TRBJ2-2; TRBD2 matches at 8 bases. J gave up 3 bases and V 2 bases, and 15 bases lay outside the gene matches. Per germline, CDR1 SGHKS and CDR2 YYEKEE (reference sequence). The CDR3 totals 19 residues. The CDR3 bases are TGTGCCAGCAGCTTAGGACTAGCTCTCTCCCGGCAATACACCGGGGAGCTGTTTTTT. It codes for CASSLGLALSRQYTGELFF.

The rearrangement uses TRBV9 and TRBJ2-7; 7 bases map to TRBD2. The CDR3 contains 14 residues. Germline V gene data show CDR1 as SGDLS and CDR2 as YYNGEE. J lost 5 bases, V lost 1 base, and 6 bases had no gene match. The CDR3 loop reads CASSVRVAGDEQYF. Written as DNA, the CDR3 is TGTGCCAGCAGCGTACGAGTAGCGGGCGACGAGCAGTACTTC.

The chain couples TRBV7-9 to TRBJ1-2; no firm D call. Trimming pared 5 bases from V and 1 base from J, leaving 17 bases between. CDR3 length: 16 residues. The germline V gene has CDR1 SEHNR and CDR2 FQNEAQ (reference sequence). The CDR3: CASSTTRPDNNYGYTF. Written as DNA, the CDR3 is TGTGCCAGCAGCACAACCCGCCCAGACAATAACTATGGCTACACCTTC.

The sample holds one count of this clone. V is TRBV30 and J is TRBJ2-1, with D perhaps TRBD2 (6 bases). Trimming took 5 bases from V and 8 from J, leaving 13 bases between them. The CDR3 runs 12 residues. Germline CDR1 and CDR2: GTSNPN and SVGIG (reference sequence). The CDR3 region has the DNA TGTGCCTGGGGAGCGGGTCCCCATGAGCAGTTCTTC. Amino acids: CAWGAGPHEQFF.

The V gene is TRBV28, the J gene TRBJ2-3; D is unclear. The germline V gene encodes CDR1 MDHEN and CDR2 SYDVKM. The length of the CDR3 is 16 residues. The germline V and J ends were trimmed by 6 bases and 0 bases, with 16 bases remaining between them. This CDR3 reads CASSDAGIPSTDTQYF. Written as DNA, the CDR3 is TGTGCCAGCAGCGACGCAGGTATACCTAGCACAGATACGCAGTATTTT.

The chain has TRBV7-2 and TRBJ1-2; 8 nucleotides agree with TRBD1. The CDR3 has 14 amino acids. V lost 6 bases to trimming and J lost 5 bases; unmatched junction nucleotides: 8. Germline CDR1 and CDR2: SGHTA and FQGNSA. CDR3 DNA sequence: TGTGCCAGCAGTTTCCAGGGGGCCGCATATGGCTACACCTTC. Its protein is CASSFQGAAYGYTF.

The chain carries TRBV27 and TRBJ2-7, with D perhaps matching TRBD2 (5 bases). The CDR3 has 15 amino acids. V lost 4 bases and J 2 bases, leaving 15 bases between the germline ends. Looked up from germline, CDR1 is MNHEY and CDR2 is SMNVEV (reference sequence). The CDR3 nucleotides are TGTGCCAGCAGTTCCCCTTTGCGGGCTCCCTACGAGCAGTACTTC. Translation: CASSSPLRAPYEQYF.

The V and J genes are TRBV5-1 and TRBJ2-7; unclear D gene. From germline, CDR1 is SGHRS and CDR2 YFSETQ. Trimming shortened V by 0 bases and J by 0 bases, and 7 bases separated the two germline ends. The length of the CDR3 is 14 residues. CDR3 residues: CASSLAVSSYEQYF. CDR3 sequence (DNA): TGCGCCAGCAGCTTGGCGGTTAGCTCCTACGAGCAGTACTTC. Combining the CDR3 with reference TRBV5-1 and TRBJ2-7 gives the whole variable domain KAGVTQTPRYLIKTRGQQVTLSCSPISGHRSVSWYQQTPGQGLQFLFEYFSETQRNKGNFPGRFSGRQFSNSRSEMNVSTLELGDSALYLCASSLAVSSYEQYFGPGTRLTVT.

Only a few counts were recorded for this clone. This chain joins TRBV7-2 and TRBJ2-2; 7 bases fit TRBD2. Germline CDR1 reads SGHTA; CDR2 reads FQGNSA. The CDR3 length is 17 residues. V dropped 5 bases and J dropped 3; count of bases not matched to a gene: 12. The CDR3 sequence is CASSTYRGSWDTGELFF. The CDR3 DNA sequence: TGTGCCAGCAGCACCTATCGCGGGAGTTGGGACACCGGGGAGCTGTTTTTT.

V usage is TRBV3-1 (or the pseudogene TRBV3-2) and J usage is TRBJ1-1; 8 bases are shared with TRBD1. CDR3 length equals 14 residues. Trimming cost V 5 bases and J 3 bases; bases outside gene matches: 5. Germline assignment: CDR1 LGHDT and CDR2 YNNKEL (reference sequence). CDR3: CASSRTGRDTEAFF. As DNA, the CDR3 is TGTGCCAGCAGCAGGACAGGGAGGGACACTGAAGCTTTCTTT.

This sequence joins TRBV29-1 and TRBJ2-3, with 10 bases fitting TRBD2. The V and J ends lost 5 bases and 0 bases, in that order; junction bases with no gene match: 8. There are 16 residues in the CDR3. Germline V gives CDR1 SQVTM, CDR2 ANQGSEA. CDR3 sequence (DNA): TGCAGCGTTCTTTTGGGACTAGCGAGTAGCACAGATACGCAGTATTTT. Translation gives CSVLLGLASSTDTQYF.

This clone was observed a few times. The gene calls are TRBV28 and TRBJ1-5, with 7 positions matching TRBD1. J was trimmed by 6 bases and V by 10 bases; bases with no gene match: 24. This CDR3 has 18 residues. CDR1 is MDHEN and CDR2 is SYDVKM in the germline V gene. The DNA of the CDR3 is TGTGCCATCCAACTCTTCTCTTTAATCGACAGGGTCACTCAGCCCCAGCATTTT. This sequence encodes CAIQLFSLIDRVTQPQHF.

This clone was detected only a few times. The chain couples TRBV28 to TRBJ2-6; a weak D match, TRBD2 (6 bases). This CDR3 region has 18 residues. V lost 6 bases and J lost 2, with 20 bases in between. Germline V CDR1 and CDR2: MDHEN, SYDVKM. DNA for the CDR3: TGTGCCAGCAGCCTGGCGTCTTGGTGGGGGGCTGGGGCCAACGTCCTGACTTTC. This gives the protein CASSLASWWGAGANVLTF.

This CDR3 reads CASSEETVLKVPEAFF. The DNA of the CDR3 is TGTGCCAGCAGTGAAGAAACAGTCCTGAAAGTCCCTGAAGCTTTCTTT. The V gene is TRBV2, the J gene TRBJ1-1; D not resolved. Deletions cut 1 base from V and 6 bases from J, with 18 bases between. Germline CDR1 and CDR2: SNHLY and FYNNEI. This CDR3 is built from 16 residues.

The chain is built from TRBV18 and TRBJ2-1, with 11 bases fitting TRBD2. CDR1 is KGHSH and CDR2 is LQKENI in the germline V gene. Losses at the gene ends were 5 bases for V and 8 bases for J; bases not matched to a gene: 11. The CDR3 has 16 residues. In nucleotides, the CDR3 is TGTGCCAGCTCATTTCTTAGCGGGAGGGCCGTCTATGAGCAGTTCTTC. Amino acid sequence: CASSFLSGRAVYEQFF.

This rearrangement joins TRBV9 to TRBJ2-3; 9 bases are a match to TRBD2. V dropped 0 bases and J dropped 3; count of bases not matched to a gene: 2. Germline-derived CDR1 and CDR2 are SGDLS and YYNGEE. The CDR3 totals 15 residues. CDR3 bases: TGTGCCAGCAGCGTAGACCTAGCGGGGACAGATACGCAGTATTTT. Residues: CASSVDLAGTDTQYF.

The chain recombines TRBV29-1 with TRBJ2-7; 10 bases are a match to TRBD1. V lost 4 bases and J lost 3; bases outside the gene matches: 9. The CDR3 contains 15 residues. CDR1 is SQVTM, CDR2 ANQGSEA, per germline. The CDR3 here is CSVGPGTGVLYEQYF. The CDR3 DNA reads TGCAGCGTTGGACCCGGGACAGGGGTCCTCTACGAGCAGTACTTC.

The chain is built from TRBV4-1 and TRBJ2-1; possible D gene TRBD2, 6 bases. CDR1 and CDR2 (germline): MGHRA, YSYEKL. This CDR3 comprises 16 residues. V was cut by 0 bases and J by 0 bases, with 9 bases left in between. Here the CDR3 DNA reads TGCGCCAGCAGCCAAGAGGCCGGGGGCTCCTACAATGAGCAGTTCTTC. Its protein is CASSQEAGGSYNEQFF.

The chain employs TRBV5-1 and TRBJ1-5; D is unclear. Germline CDR1 and CDR2: SGHRS and YFSETQ. The CDR3 is 15 amino acids. Trimming took off 0 bases at V and 3 bases at J, with 10 bases between the two ends. In nucleotides, the CDR3 is TGCGCCAGCAGCTTGGGAGGGTCCTACAATCAGCCCCAGCATTTT. It yields the protein CASSLGGSYNQPQHF.

The chain links TRBV30 to TRBJ1-1; weak D call: TRBD1 (6 bases). Germline CDR1 and CDR2: GTSNPN and SVGIG (reference sequence). V was cut by 6 bases and J by 4 bases, with 18 bases left in between. The CDR3 spans 14 residues. The CDR3 DNA reads TGTGCCTGTACTACAGGGAAAGTCGGCACTGAAGCTTTCTTT. It encodes CACTTGKVGTEAFF.

The CDR3 sequence: CASSPRLASEYNEQFF. CDR3 nucleotides: TGTGCCAGCAGCCCGCGTCTAGCTAGCGAGTACAATGAGCAGTTCTTC. The rearrangement uses TRBV4-2 and TRBJ2-1, with a tentative D call TRBD2 (6 bases). CDR3 length: 16 amino acids. V dropped 4 bases and J dropped 4 bases, with 17 bases sitting between them. Germline CDR1 reads LGHNA; CDR2 reads YNFKEQ.

The J gene is TRBJ2-2, the V gene TRBV4-2; D remains ambiguous. The CDR3 covers 14 residues. Between the trimmed V and J ends, which lost 3 bases and 7 bases, there was a span of 12 bases. Germline V lookup: CDR1 LGHNA, CDR2 YNFKEQ. The CDR3 protein is CASSQVLADGELFF. The CDR3 coding sequence is TGTGCCAGCAGCCAGGTATTAGCAGACGGGGAGCTGTTTTTT.

This chain uses TRBV28 with TRBJ1-2; 7 bases are a match to TRBD1. The germline V gene has CDR1 MDHEN and CDR2 SYDVKM. Trimming cost V 6 bases and J 6 bases; bases outside gene matches: 16. CDR3 length: 16 residues. The CDR3 nucleotides read TGTGCCAGCAGACAACCCCCCGACAGGGATCTGGATGGCTACACCTTC. Protein: CASRQPPDRDLDGYTF.

V gene TRBV5-4 combines with J gene TRBJ1-4; 12 nucleotides align to TRBD1. The germline CDR1 and CDR2 sequences are SGHNT and YYREEE (reference sequence). Germline trimming cut 0 bases from V and 8 bases from J; bases unmatched to any gene: 5. The CDR3 sequence is 16 residues long. The CDR3 nucleotides are TGTGCCAGCAGCTTGGCGTCGGGGACAGGGGGCGAAAAACTGTTTTTT. It encodes CASSLASGTGGEKLFF.

The gene calls are TRBV11-2 and TRBJ1-2; D perhaps matches TRBD1 (5 bases). Trimming left V 5 bases short and J 3 bases short, with 19 bases between. Germline lookup yields CDR1 SGHAT and CDR2 FQNNGV. The CDR3 consists of 16 residues. In DNA form, the CDR3 reads TGTGCCAGCAGCGAAGAGGCCAGGGTGTCAGACTATGGCTACACCTTC. It encodes CASSEEARVSDYGYTF.

The V gene is TRBV6-1, the J gene TRBJ1-4, with D possibly being TRBD1 (5 bases). Trimming took off 2 bases at V and 1 base at J, with 8 bases between the two ends. In germline, CDR1 is MNHNS, CDR2 SASEGT. The CDR3 runs to 15 residues. The DNA for the CDR3 is TGTGCCAGCAGTGAATGGGGGGGAACTAATGAAAAACTGTTTTTT. Its translation: CASSEWGGTNEKLFF.